This T cell receptor (beta chain) stems from a study of blood T cell repertoires in COVID-19. V was shortened by 1 base and J by 2 bases, with 4 bases between the two germline ends. CDR3 length: 13 amino acids. Germline V lookup: CDR1 SGHRS, CDR2 YFSETQ. Original analysis: Amplification with reference gene primers provided the estimates of nucleated cell counts. TCRdb keeps only in-frame clones here, not all; method: immunoSEQ multiplex PCR. V and J calls and clone size are as listed in that table; D and trimming were resolved from the DNA. The table lists some 460,000 clones, around 90% of them singletons.

The V gene is TRBV5-1, the J gene TRBJ1-3; D remains ambiguous. This TCR was recovered from a woman younger than 35 who had recovered from COVID-19. The sequenced sample consisted of PBMCs or T cells enriched from blood (not recorded which). The CDR3 here is CASSLQAGNTIYF. Here the CDR3 DNA reads TGCGCCAGCAGCTTGCAGGCTGGAAACACCATATATTTT.